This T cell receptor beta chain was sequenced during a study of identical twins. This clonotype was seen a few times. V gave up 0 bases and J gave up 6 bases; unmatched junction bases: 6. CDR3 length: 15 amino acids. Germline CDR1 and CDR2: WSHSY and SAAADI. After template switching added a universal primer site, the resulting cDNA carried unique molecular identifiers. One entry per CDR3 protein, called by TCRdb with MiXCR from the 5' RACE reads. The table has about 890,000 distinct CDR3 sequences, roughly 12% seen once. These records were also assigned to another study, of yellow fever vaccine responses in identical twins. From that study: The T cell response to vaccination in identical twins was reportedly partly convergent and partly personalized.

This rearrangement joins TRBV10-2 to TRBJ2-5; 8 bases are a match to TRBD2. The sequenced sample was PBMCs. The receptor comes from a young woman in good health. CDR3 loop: CASSESRGVVKTQYF. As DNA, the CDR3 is TGCGCCAGCAGTGAGTCGCGGGGGGTGGTAAAGACCCAGTACTTC.